This T cell receptor (beta chain) was retrieved from a study of shared clonotypes between healthy human individuals. Overall study: The donor group consisted of a couple of women and a few men, aged 18 to 49. Per donor, CD8 memory used one plate, CD8 naive used two, CD4 memory used three and CD4 naive used three.

Those who donated, Caucasian adults without exception, all lived in Nashville, Tennessee. Germline V CDR1 and CDR2: LNHDA, SQIVND (reference sequence). The CDR3 runs 16 residues. Trimming shortened V by 5 bases and J by 0 bases, and 13 bases separated the two germline ends. Sequenced by immunoSEQ multiplex PCR; TCRdb stores in-frame clones only, minus some. The sample lists under 750,000 clones; around 70% were seen once. In this sample, this clone turned up a few times. This TCR was sampled from a woman aged 25-40 years in good health. V and J are TRBV19 and TRBJ2-2; D is perhaps TRBD2 (6 bases). Sequencing was carried out using memory CD4+ T cells sorted from blood. Subset in this sample: CD45RA-negative fraction. The DNA for the CDR3 is TGTGCCAGTAGTCCCCAGGGACTCCCGAACACCGGGGAGCTGTTTTTT. Translating gives CASSPQGLPNTGELFF.